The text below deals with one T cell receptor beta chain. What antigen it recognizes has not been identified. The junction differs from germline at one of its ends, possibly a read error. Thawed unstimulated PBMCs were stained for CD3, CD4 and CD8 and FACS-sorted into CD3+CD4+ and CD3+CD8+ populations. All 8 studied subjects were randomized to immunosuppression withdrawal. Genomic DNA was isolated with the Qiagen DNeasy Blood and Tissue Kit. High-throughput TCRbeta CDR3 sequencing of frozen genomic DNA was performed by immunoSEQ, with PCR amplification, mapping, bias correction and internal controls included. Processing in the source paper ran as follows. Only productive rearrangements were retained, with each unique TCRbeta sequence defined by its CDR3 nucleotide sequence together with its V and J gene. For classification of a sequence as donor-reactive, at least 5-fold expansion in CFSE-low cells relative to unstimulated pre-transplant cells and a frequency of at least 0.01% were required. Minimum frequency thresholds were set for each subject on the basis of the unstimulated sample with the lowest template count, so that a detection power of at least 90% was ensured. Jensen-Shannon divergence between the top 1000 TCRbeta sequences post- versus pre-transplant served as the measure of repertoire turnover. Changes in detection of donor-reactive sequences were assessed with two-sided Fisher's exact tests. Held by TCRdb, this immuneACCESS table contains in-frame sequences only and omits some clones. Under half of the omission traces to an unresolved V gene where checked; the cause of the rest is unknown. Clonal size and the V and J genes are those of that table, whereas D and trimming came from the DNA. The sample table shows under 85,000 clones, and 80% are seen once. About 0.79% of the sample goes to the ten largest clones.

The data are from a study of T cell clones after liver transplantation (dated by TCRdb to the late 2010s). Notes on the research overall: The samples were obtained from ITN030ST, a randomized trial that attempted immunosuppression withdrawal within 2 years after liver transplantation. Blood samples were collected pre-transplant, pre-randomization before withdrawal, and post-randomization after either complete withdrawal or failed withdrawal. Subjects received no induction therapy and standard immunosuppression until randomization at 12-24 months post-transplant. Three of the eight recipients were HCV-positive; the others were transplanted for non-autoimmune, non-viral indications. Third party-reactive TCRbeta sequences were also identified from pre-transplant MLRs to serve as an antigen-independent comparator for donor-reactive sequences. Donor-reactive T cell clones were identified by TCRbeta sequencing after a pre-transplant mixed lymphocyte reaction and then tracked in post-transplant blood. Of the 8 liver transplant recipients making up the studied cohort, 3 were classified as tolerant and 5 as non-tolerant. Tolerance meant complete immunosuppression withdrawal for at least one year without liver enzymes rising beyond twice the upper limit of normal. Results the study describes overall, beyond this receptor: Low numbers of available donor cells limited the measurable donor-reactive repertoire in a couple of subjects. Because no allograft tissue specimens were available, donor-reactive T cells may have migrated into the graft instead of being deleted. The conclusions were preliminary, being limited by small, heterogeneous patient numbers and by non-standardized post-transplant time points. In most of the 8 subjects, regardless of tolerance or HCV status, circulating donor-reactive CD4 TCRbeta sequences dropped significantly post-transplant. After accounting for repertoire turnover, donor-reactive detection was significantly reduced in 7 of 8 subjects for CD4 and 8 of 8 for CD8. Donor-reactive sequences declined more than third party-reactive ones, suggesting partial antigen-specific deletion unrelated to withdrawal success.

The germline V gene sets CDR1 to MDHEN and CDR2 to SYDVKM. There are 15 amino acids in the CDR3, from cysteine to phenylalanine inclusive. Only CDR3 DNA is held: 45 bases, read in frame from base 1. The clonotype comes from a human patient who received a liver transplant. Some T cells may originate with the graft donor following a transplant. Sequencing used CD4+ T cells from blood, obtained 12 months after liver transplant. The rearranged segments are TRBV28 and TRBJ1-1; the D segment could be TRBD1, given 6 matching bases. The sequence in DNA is TGTGCCAGCAGTCCCTCGGGGGGGGCGAACGCTGAAGCTTTCTTT. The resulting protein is CASSPSGGANAEAFF.